One and the same sample provided the 5 T cell receptor beta chains below, sequenced in a study of CD8+ T cells in alopecia areata. Documented treatment: oral pan-JAK inhibitor, 5-10 mg twice daily. Extracted from the samples, RNA was reverse transcribed into cDNA to serve as the sequencing template. The data were produced by immunoSEQ multiplex PCR, yet TCRdb's version contains in-frame clones alone and is incomplete. The sample shows more than 90,000 clones, roughly 64% of them seen only once. Sequencing used CD8+ T cells sorted from blood, obtained at week 4, from a patient treated with tofacitinib. Receptor source: a human donor with alopecia areata.

The rearrangement links TRBV7-9 to TRBJ2-5, with TRBD1 matching 7 bases. V shed 4 bases and J 5 bases; nucleotides not matched to a gene: 7. Germline V gene sequence: CDR1 SEHNR, CDR2 FQNEAQ (reference sequence). The CDR3 totals 14 residues. In DNA form, the CDR3 reads TGTGCCAGCAGCTGGCTACAGGGGCACGAGACCCAGTACTTC. Amino acid sequence: CASSWLQGHETQYF.

V gene TRBV7-9 combines with J gene TRBJ1-5; TRBD1 is a possible D gene (5 bases). This CDR3 has 15 residues. The V gene's germline CDR1 is SEHNR and CDR2 FQNEAQ (reference sequence). The V gene lost 5 bases and the J gene lost 6 bases, with 17 bases spanning the gap. The CDR3 sequence: CASSTQESASQPQHF. In nucleotides, the CDR3 is TGTGCCAGCAGCACACAGGAGAGCGCGAGTCAGCCCCAGCATTTT.

This clone was recorded a few times. The V call is TRBV29-1, the J call TRBJ2-1; the match to TRBD2 covers 11 bases. The V gene's germline CDR1 is SQVTM and CDR2 ANQGSEA. This CDR3 comprises 14 residues. V gave up 3 bases and J gave up 6 bases; unmatched junction bases: 4. CDR3 DNA: TGCAGCGTTGAGTACACTAGCGGGGGCAATGAGCAGTTCTTC. Amino acid sequence: CSVEYTSGGNEQFF.

The chain couples TRBV7-9 to TRBJ2-5; D is undetermined. With 1 base removed from V and 0 bases from J, the gap between germline ends came to 6 bases. CDR1 and CDR2 from the germline V gene are SEHNR and FQNEAQ (reference sequence). The CDR3 has 14 amino acids. The CDR3 protein is CASSLEIHQETQYF. CDR3 DNA sequence: TGTGCCAGCAGCTTAGAGATACACCAAGAGACCCAGTACTTC. The full variable domain, in which reference TRBV7-9 and TRBJ2-5 provide the parts outside the CDR3, is DTGVSQNPRHKITKRGQNVTFRCDPISEHNRLYWYRQTLGQGPEFLTYFQNEAQLEKSRLLSDRFSAERPKGSFSTLEIQRTEQGDSAMYLCASSLEIHQETQYFGPGTRLLVL.

This chain links TRBV27 with TRBJ2-1; D is possibly TRBD1 or TRBD2 (5 bases each). V lost 5 bases and J 7 bases, leaving 12 bases between the germline ends. In germline, CDR1 is MNHEY, CDR2 SMNVEV (reference sequence). CDR3 length: 13 amino acids. The CDR3 loop reads CASSPGTLNEQFF. The DNA of the CDR3 is TGTGCCAGCAGTCCGGGGACCTTGAATGAGCAGTTCTTC.